The T cell receptor beta chain under discussion was sequenced for a study of T cells in localized non-small cell lung cancer. Clones were read by immunoSEQ multiplex PCR, and TCRdb kept only the in-frame ones, dropping some. The sample contains tens of thousands of clones, 86% of which appear only once. With regard to this clone: Antigen specificity is unknown.

V lost 4 bases to trimming and J lost 7 bases; unmatched junction nucleotides: 8. The CDR3 contains 15 residues. The V gene's germline CDR1 is SGHNT and CDR2 YYREEE (reference sequence). Study findings and constraints: Researchers found a median approximately 50 of the top 100 tumor clones in adjacent lung.

This specimen consisted of peripheral blood, obtained before any cancer treatment. The clonotype originates from a male donor aged 60 or over with stage III squamous cell lung carcinoma. The V gene is TRBV5-4, the J gene TRBJ2-7, with 13 bases identical to TRBD2. The CDR3 DNA follows: TGTGCCAGCAGCCCCGGACTAGCGGGGGTCGGGGAGCAGTACTTC. It is translated as CASSPGLAGVGEQYF.